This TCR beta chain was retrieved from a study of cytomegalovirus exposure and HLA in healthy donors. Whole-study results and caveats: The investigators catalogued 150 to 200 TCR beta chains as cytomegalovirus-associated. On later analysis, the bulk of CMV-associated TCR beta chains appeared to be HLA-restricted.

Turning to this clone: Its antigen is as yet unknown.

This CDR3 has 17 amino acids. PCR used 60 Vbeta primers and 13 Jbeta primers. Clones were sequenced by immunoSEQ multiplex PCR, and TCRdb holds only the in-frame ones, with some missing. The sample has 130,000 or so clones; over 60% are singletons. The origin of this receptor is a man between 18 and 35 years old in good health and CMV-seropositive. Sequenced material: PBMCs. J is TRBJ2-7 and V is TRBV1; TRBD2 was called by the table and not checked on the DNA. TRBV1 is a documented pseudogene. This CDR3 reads CTSSQDYPSGTSYEQYF. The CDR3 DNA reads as TGCACCAGCAGCCAAGATTATCCTAGCGGGACCTCCTACGAGCAGTACTTC.